Listed below are T cell receptor beta chains from one sample, sequenced in a study of T cells in Graves' hyperthyroidism and ophthalmopathy. Each CDR3 protein gets one entry after TCRdb re-called the multiplex PCR reads with MiXCR. The table has 660,000 or so distinct CDR3 sequences, roughly 20% seen once. The sample consisted of blood. Every receptor here comes from a man younger than 45 with Graves' ophthalmopathy. Each CDR3 is given with its conserved first and last residue. Fields, in order: V gene, D gene, J gene, clone size, CDR3 protein, CDR3 DNA. A D gene is named only where the DNA matches it firmly. Clone size is given for some rows only: seen once, a few or many times, or a class if the clone is expanded.

TRBV28	.	TRBJ1-1	many	CASSFRPGEAFF	TGTGCCAGCAGTTTTCGTCCTGGTGAAGCTTTCTTT
TRBV9	.	TRBJ2-3	.	CASSVGGVADTQYF	TGTGCCAGCAGCGTAGGTGGGGTCGCAGATACGCAGTATTTT
TRBV10-3	TRBD1	TRBJ1-2	.	CAITEAGGSYGYTF	TGTGCCATCACAGAGGCAGGGGGCAGCTATGGCTACACCTTC
TRBV29-1	TRBD1	TRBJ1-2	few	CSVDRGVYGYTF	TGCAGCGTTGACAGGGGGGTCTATGGCTACACCTTC
TRBV7-9	.	TRBJ1-1	many	CASSLLNMNTEAFF	TGTGCCAGCAGCTTACTCAACATGAACACTGAAGCTTTCTTT
TRBV24-1	.	TRBJ2-7	few	CATRGKGMYEQYF	TGTGCCACCAGAGGTAAGGGGATGTACGAGCAGTACTTC
TRBV20-1	.	TRBJ2-2	.	CSARDKGIGELFF	TGCAGTGCTAGAGATAAGGGGATCGGGGAGCTGTTTTTT
TRBV20-1	.	TRBJ1-2	many	CSARDLTGVGGYTF	TGCAGTGCTAGAGATCTAACGGGGGTAGGCGGCTACACCTTC
TRBV28	.	TRBJ2-7	few	CASRNQVQRNYEQYF	TGTGCCAGCAGAAACCAAGTCCAGCGGAACTACGAGCAGTACTTC
TRBV7-9	TRBD1	TRBJ2-7	.	CASSWDRDRGPYEQYF	TGTGCCAGCAGCTGGGACCGGGACAGGGGCCCCTACGAGCAGTACTTC
TRBV27	.	TRBJ1-1	few	CASSALRTNTEAFF	TGTGCCAGCAGTGCCCTCCGAACGAACACTGAAGCTTTCTTT
TRBV6-4	.	TRBJ1-6	few	CASSGTRNSPLHF	TGTGCCAGCAGTGGGACCCGTAATTCACCCCTCCACTTT
TRBV6-1	.	TRBJ2-2	.	CASKGPDTGELFF	TGTGCCAGCAAAGGGCCCGACACCGGGGAGCTGTTTTTT
TRBV28	.	TRBJ1-2	many	CASSFSTTLPPGYTF	TGTGCCAGCAGTTTCTCCACGACACTCCCACCCGGCTACACCTTC
TRBV7-9	.	TRBJ2-1	few	CASSQSGTSSYNEQFF	TGTGCCAGCAGCCAAAGCGGGACAAGCTCCTACAATGAGCAGTTCTTC
TRBV4-1	TRBD2	TRBJ2-1	few	CASGPGLAGNEQFF	TGCGCCAGCGGACCGGGACTAGCGGGAAATGAGCAGTTCTTC
TRBV15	TRBD1	TRBJ1-1	.	CATTLTGGTEAFF	TGTGCCACCACCTTGACAGGGGGCACTGAAGCTTTCTTT
TRBV6-1	TRBD1	TRBJ1-2	many	CASSTRQGSYGYTF	TGTGCCAGCAGTACCCGACAGGGAAGCTATGGCTACACCTTC
TRBV3-1	.	TRBJ2-7	many	CASSPDTSYEQYF	TGTGCCAGCAGCCCAGATACCTCCTACGAGCAGTACTTC
TRBV10-2	TRBD2	TRBJ2-3	.	CASSEPSGSSDTQYF	TGCGCCAGCAGTGAGCCTAGCGGGAGTTCAGATACGCAGTATTTT
TRBV2	TRBD2	TRBJ2-3	many	CASSAGPSGNADTQYF	TGTGCCAGCAGTGCCGGGCCTAGCGGGAATGCAGATACGCAGTATTTT
TRBV3-1	.	TRBJ2-2	many	CASSQELTGELFF	TGTGCCAGCAGCCAAGAGCTCACCGGGGAGCTGTTTTTT
TRBV5-5	.	TRBJ2-5	few	CASSFGVSLVSQETQYF	TGTGCCAGCAGCTTTGGAGTATCACTAGTATCACAAGAGACCCAGTACTTC
TRBV27	.	TRBJ2-7	.	CASSLWGAGYEQYF	TGTGCCAGCAGTTTATGGGGGGCAGGGTACGAGCAGTACTTC
TRBV4-1	TRBD1	TRBJ2-3	few	CASSQPGTGEYTQYF	TGCGCCAGCAGCCAACCCGGGACAGGGGAATATACGCAGTATTTT
TRBV6-5	TRBD1	TRBJ2-1	few	CASSYRGGAYNEQFF	TGTGCCAGCAGTTACCGAGGGGGCGCTTACAATGAGCAGTTCTTC
TRBV4-2	TRBD1	TRBJ1-2	.	CASSRTGGANYGYTF	TGTGCCAGCAGCCGGACAGGGGGTGCTAACTATGGCTACACCTTC
TRBV28	.	TRBJ2-5	.	CASSFYICSANRVQETQYF	.
TRBV28	TRBD1	TRBJ2-7	.	CASGGQGLYEQYF	TGTGCCAGCGGGGGACAGGGTCTCTACGAGCAGTACTTC
TRBV28	TRBD2	TRBJ2-3	.	CASSSPSREGSDTQYF	TGTGCCAGCAGTTCCCCCTCGCGGGAGGGTTCAGATACGCAGTATTTT
TRBV20-1	.	TRBJ2-2	few	CSAGGGRGANTGELFF	TGCAGTGCTGGTGGGGGCAGGGGGGCGAACACCGGGGAGCTGTTTTTT
TRBV6-2/TRBV6-3	.	TRBJ2-4	few	CASSYSKTGLAKNIQYF	TGTGCCAGCAGTTACTCGAAGACAGGTTTAGCCAAAAACATTCAGTACTTC
TRBV3-1	TRBD2	TRBJ2-3	.	CASSLGTSGYTQYF	TGTGCCAGCAGCCTAGGGACTAGCGGTTATACGCAGTATTTT
TRBV30	.	TRBJ1-5	many	CAWGRNNQPQHF	TGTGCCTGGGGCAGGAACAATCAGCCCCAGCATTTT
TRBV19	.	TRBJ2-3	.	CASRQGLDTQYF	TGTGCCAGTAGGCAGGGTCTCGATACGCAGTATTTT
TRBV28	.	TRBJ2-2	many	CASTRSRGRGNTGELFF	TGTGCCAGCACTCGTAGTAGGGGCCGGGGGAACACCGGGGAGCTGTTTTTT
TRBV28	.	TRBJ2-5	many	CASSLDGKTQYF	TGTGCCAGCAGTTTAGATGGGAAGACCCAGTACTTC
TRBV28	.	TRBJ1-2	many	CASGPFPNGYTF	TGTGCCAGCGGGCCGTTTCCTAATGGCTACACCTTC
TRBV20-1	.	TRBJ1-5	.	CSAIQGPNQPQHF	TGCAGTGCAATACAGGGCCCAAATCAGCCCCAGCATTTT
TRBV4-3	TRBD2	TRBJ2-1	few	CASRPGTSGLSSYNEQFF	TGCGCCAGCAGGCCCGGGACTAGCGGGCTGAGCTCCTACAATGAGCAGTTCTTC
TRBV11-2	.	TRBJ2-7	many	CASSLVGSSYEQYF	TGTGCCAGCAGCTTAGTGGGTAGTTCGTACGAGCAGTACTTC
TRBV5-5	TRBD1	TRBJ1-2	few	CASSLSGGVIYGYTF	TGTGCCAGCAGCTTATCAGGGGGCGTGATCTATGGCTACACCTTC
TRBV5-1	.	TRBJ2-1	.	CASSLGQGYGNEQFF	TGCGCCAGCAGCTTGGGGCAGGGGTATGGCAATGAGCAGTTCTTC
TRBV5-1	.	TRBJ2-2	.	CASSLTQNPNTGELFF	TGTGCCAGCAGCTTAACACAGAACCCAAACACCGGGGAGCTGTTTTTT
TRBV2	TRBD1	TRBJ1-1	.	CASSDRQGFEAFF	TGTGCCAGCAGTGACCGACAGGGATTTGAAGCTTTCTTT
TRBV12-3/TRBV12-4	.	TRBJ2-7	few	CASSKDLYEQYF	TGTGCCAGCAGTAAAGACCTCTACGAGCAGTACTTC
TRBV4-1	TRBD2	TRBJ2-3	.	CASSQVGGRAEDTQYF	TGCGCCAGCAGCCAAGTAGGCGGGAGGGCTGAAGATACGCAGTATTTT
TRBV7-6	.	TRBJ1-3	once	CASSPGPGSSGNTIYF	TGTGCCAGCAGCCCCGGACCAGGTTCCTCTGGAAACACCATATATTTT
TRBV28	.	TRBJ2-3	.	CASTPGDTDTQYF	TGTGCCAGCACCCCGGGGGACACAGATACGCAGTATTTT
TRBV5-1	TRBD2	TRBJ2-2	.	CASSLRSGGGELFF	TGCGCCAGCAGCTTGCGAAGCGGGGGAGGGGAGCTGTTTTTT
TRBV6-1	.	TRBJ2-5	few	CASSFGSGSKETQYF	TGTGCCAGCAGTTTCGGGTCTGGGTCAAAAGAGACCCAGTACTTC
TRBV4-1	.	TRBJ2-7	few	CASSQDHSGSYEQYF	TGCGCCAGCAGCCAAGATCATAGCGGTTCCTACGAGCAGTACTTC
TRBV16	TRBD2	TRBJ2-1	few	CASSPTGTSSYNEQFF	TGTGCCAGCAGCCCCACCGGGACTAGCTCCTACAATGAGCAGTTCTTC
TRBV28	TRBD2	TRBJ2-3	many	CASSLYAGRLAGGRSTDTQYF	TGTGCCAGCAGTTTATATGCAGGGCGACTAGCGGGAGGCCGGAGCACAGATACGCAGTATTTT
TRBV3-1	TRBD1	TRBJ2-2	.	CASTSGQGARELFF	TGTGCCAGCACTTCTGGACAGGGGGCCCGGGAGCTGTTTTTT
TRBV29-1	TRBD1	TRBJ1-1	.	CSVSTGVTEAFF	TGCAGCGTCTCAACAGGGGTTACTGAAGCTTTCTTT
TRBV7-2	.	TRBJ2-2	many	CASSLNPDRGTGELFF	TGTGCCAGCAGCTTAAACCCGGACCGCGGCACCGGGGAGCTGTTTTTT